The 20 T cell receptor beta chains below were found in one sample sequenced in a study of blood T cell repertoires in COVID-19. Clones were sequenced by immunoSEQ multiplex PCR, and TCRdb holds only the in-frame ones, with some missing. The data contain fewer than 140,000 clones, over 65% of them singletons. Sequencing used peripheral blood. The receptors were gathered from a man older than 75 with COVID-19, enrolled during active disease.

The V and J genes are TRBV27 and TRBJ1-5; perhaps TRBD1 as D (6 bases). Trimming removed 6 bases from V and 7 bases from J, with 16 bases in between. This CDR3 is 14 amino acids long. In germline, CDR1 is MNHEY, CDR2 SMNVEV (reference sequence). CDR3 coding DNA: TGTGCCAGCAGATTACAGGGTGCGGGGCAGCCCCAGCATTTT. It is translated as CASRLQGAGQPQHF.

This clone has only one observation. This chain connects TRBV11-3 to TRBJ2-1; perhaps TRBD1 as D (6 bases). Germline CDR1 and CDR2: SGHNT and YENEEA. This CDR3 has 14 residues. The V end was cut by 5 bases, the J end by 8 bases, with 16 bases between. The CDR3 loop reads CASSPTGLGDEQFF. CDR3 in DNA: TGTGCCAGCAGCCCAACAGGGTTGGGGGATGAGCAGTTCTTC.

The chain joins TRBV3-1 (or the pseudogene TRBV3-2) to TRBJ2-3, with 11 bases matching TRBD2. The CDR3 has 17 amino acids. V lost 5 bases and J lost 1; bases outside the gene matches: 8. CDR1 and CDR2 from the germline V gene are LGHDT and YNNKEL (reference sequence). The CDR3 DNA follows: TGTGCCAGCAGCGGATATACGGGACTAGCGGGCACAGATACGCAGTATTTT. Its protein product is CASSGYTGLAGTDTQYF.

The rearrangement links TRBV24-1 to TRBJ2-1; D might be TRBD2 (6 bases). The CDR3 length is 15 residues. V gave up 4 bases and J gave up 4 bases, with 13 bases separating them. Germline lookup yields CDR1 KGHDR and CDR2 SFDVKD. The CDR3 coding sequence is TGTGCCACCAGTGAGGAGGGCAAACCTTACAATGAGCAGTTCTTC. Protein product: CATSEEGKPYNEQFF.

The chain is built from TRBV24-1 and TRBJ1-2; TRBD1 agrees at 8 bases. The CDR3 has 13 amino acids. V was pared by 9 bases and J by 8 bases, with 10 bases of the junction left unmatched. Germline assignment: CDR1 KGHDR and CDR2 SFDVKD. This CDR3 is CATGTSGGNGYTF. DNA of the CDR3: TGTGCCACCGGAACATCAGGGGGCAACGGCTACACCTTC.

The V call is TRBV6-6, the J call TRBJ2-5; possibly TRBD2 for D (6 bases). Germline assignment: CDR1 MNHNY and CDR2 SVGAGI (reference sequence). V was shortened by 6 bases and J by 0 bases, with 14 bases between the two germline ends. The CDR3 is 15 amino acids. The CDR3 DNA reads as TGTGCCAGCAGCCCGGGACTCCGGTACCAAGAGACCCAGTACTTC. This encodes CASSPGLRYQETQYF.

The chain combines TRBV7-9 with TRBJ1-2, with a possible D match to TRBD1 (6 bases). Trimming took 5 bases from V and 8 from J, leaving 15 bases between them. Germline-derived CDR1 and CDR2 are SEHNR and FQNEAQ (reference sequence). The CDR3 length is 13 residues. DNA of the CDR3: TGTGCCAGCAGCCATGCGGGGGCGCGGGGCTACACCTTC. Its protein is CASSHAGARGYTF.

About this clone itself: Within the sample, other DNA sequences also encode this same CDR3. V and J are TRBV18 and TRBJ1-5; D remains unclear. The length of the CDR3 is 13 residues. Germline assignment: CDR1 KGHSH and CDR2 LQKENI. Trimming took 5 bases from V and 3 from J, leaving 8 bases between them. CDR3 nucleotides: TGTGCCAGCTCAGGGCAGTCCAATCAGCCCCAGCATTTT. Its translation: CASSGQSNQPQHF. Full variable domain (outside the CDR3, taken from reference TRBV18 and TRBJ1-5): NAGVMQNPRHLVRRRGQEARLRCSPMKGHSHVYWYRQLPEEGLKFMVYLQKENIIDESGMPKERFSAEFPKEGPSILRIQQVVRGDSAAYFCASSGQSNQPQHFGDGTRLSIL.

This clone was seen only once. The CDR3 DNA follows: TGCAGTGCTAGTAGGTCGGACAGGAGGGAAGAGACCCAGTACTTC. This gives the protein CSASRSDRREETQYF. J is TRBJ2-5 and V is TRBV20-1, with D possibly TRBD1 on 7 matching bases. This CDR3 region has 15 residues. Germline CDR1 reads DFQATT; CDR2 reads SNEGSKA (reference sequence). Trimming pared 3 bases from V and 3 bases from J, leaving 17 bases between.

The DNA of the CDR3 is TGTGCCAGCAGTCGGGGAGGTGGAAACACCATATATTTT. Residues: CASSRGGGNTIYF. This chain connects TRBV2 to TRBJ1-3; D call uncertain. Germline V gene lookup returns CDR1 SNHLY and CDR2 FYNNEI. Trimming pared 5 bases from V and 3 bases from J, leaving 8 bases between. CDR3 length: 13 amino acids.

This chain connects TRBV4-3 to TRBJ2-5; 8 positions match TRBD1. The CDR3 covers 14 residues. V trimming: 2 bases; J trimming: 3 bases; junction bases outside the gene matches: 2. CDR1 and CDR2 (germline): LGHNA, YSLEER. CDR3 amino acids: CASSQQTGEETQYF. For the CDR3, the DNA is TGCGCCAGCAGCCAACAGACAGGGGAAGAGACCCAGTACTTC.

The chain couples TRBV10-1 to TRBJ1-4; D perhaps matches TRBD1 (5 bases). The CDR3 sequence is 13 residues long. V lost 8 bases to trimming and J lost 8 bases, with 15 bases between them. The germline V gene has CDR1 WNHNN and CDR2 SYGVQD (reference sequence). The CDR3 nucleotides are TGCGCCAGCTCCGAGAGACAGACCGAAAAACTGTTTTTT. This translates into CASSERQTEKLFF.

This chain uses TRBV9 with TRBJ2-3; weak D call: TRBD2 (6 bases). The CDR3 extends over 14 amino acids. Germline lookup yields CDR1 SGDLS and CDR2 YYNGEE. V was shortened by 0 bases and J by 5 bases, with 10 bases between the two germline ends. The CDR3 DNA reads TGTGCCAGCAGCGTAGCTAGGAGGGAAGATACGCAGTATTTT. Its protein product is CASSVARREDTQYF.

The genes are TRBV18 and TRBJ1-3, with D possibly being TRBD1 (5 bases). V was shortened by 6 bases and J by 5 bases, with 14 bases between the two germline ends. CDR1 KGHSH and CDR2 LQKENI come from the germline V gene. This CDR3 spans 14 amino acids. The CDR3: CASSTDISRNTIYF. CDR3 nucleotide sequence: TGTGCCAGCTCCACGGACATTTCCAGAAACACCATATATTTT.

This rearrangement joins TRBV28 to TRBJ2-5; D is ambiguous. The germline V and J ends were trimmed by 3 bases and 1 base, with 6 bases remaining between them. CDR3 length equals 13 residues. Germline CDR1 reads MDHEN; CDR2 reads SYDVKM. DNA of the CDR3: TGTGCCAGCAGTTTTACGGTCCAAGAGACCCAGTACTTC. Protein: CASSFTVQETQYF.

The rearrangement links TRBV5-6 to TRBJ1-5; possible D gene TRBD1, 6 bases. The V end lost 0 bases, the J end lost 0 bases, and 10 bases lay between the germline ends. Per germline, CDR1 SGHDT and CDR2 YYEEEE. CDR3 length: 16 amino acids. The CDR3 sequence is CASSLATGNSNQPQHF. CDR3 DNA: TGTGCCAGCAGCTTGGCGACAGGTAATAGCAATCAGCCCCAGCATTTT.

This clone occurred a few times. V usage is TRBV28 and J usage is TRBJ2-7; D is ambiguous. V lost 3 bases, J lost 6 bases, and 9 bases lay in between. The CDR3 extends over 12 amino acids. Germline V gives CDR1 MDHEN, CDR2 SYDVKM. The CDR3 here is CASSLSSPEQYF. The CDR3 DNA is TGTGCCAGCAGTTTGTCCAGTCCCGAGCAGTACTTC.

The chain carries TRBV7-2 and TRBJ2-7, with a weak D call TRBD1 (5 bases). The CDR3 totals 15 residues. The V gene's germline CDR1 is SGHTA and CDR2 FQGNSA. V dropped 4 bases and J dropped 0 bases, with 13 bases sitting between them. DNA of the CDR3: TGTGCCAGCAGCTCCACAGGTTATTACTCCTACGAGCAGTACTTC. This sequence encodes CASSSTGYYSYEQYF.

The chain recombines TRBV6-6 with TRBJ1-1; D uncertain. Germline V gene lookup returns CDR1 MNHNY and CDR2 SVGAGI (reference sequence). This CDR3 spans 15 amino acids. The V and J ends lost 2 bases and 8 bases respectively, with 18 bases between them. Here the CDR3 reads CASSYTVQTFPEAFF. CDR3 sequence (DNA): TGTGCCAGCAGTTACACAGTCCAGACATTTCCAGAAGCTTTCTTT.

This chain links TRBV6-2 or TRBV6-3 with TRBJ1-1; 7 bases line up with TRBD1. CDR1 is MNHEY, CDR2 SVGEGT, per germline. The V and J ends lost 2 bases and 0 bases, in that order; junction bases with no gene match: 6. The CDR3 has 16 amino acids. The CDR3 DNA sequence: TGTGCCAGCAGTTACCCCAGCGGACAGGTGAACACTGAAGCTTTCTTT. This sequence encodes CASSYPSGQVNTEAFF.